This T cell receptor (beta chain) was identified during a study of vaccination effects on CD4 cells after COVID-19. General study results and limits: Clones that were induced by infection or by vaccine showed marked contraction late after vaccination.

Points on this clone: Its target is not known.

Data came from immunoSEQ multiplex PCR; TCRdb stores just in-frame clones and leaves some out. The sample has roughly 45,000 clones, more than 60% seen once. Antigen-specific CD4+ T cells expanded by the ViraFEST assay with viral peptide pools were then sequenced. Culture proceeded for nine to eleven days, and CD4+ T cells were then isolated. A PCR test confirmed that the person had SARS-CoV-2 infection between March and December 2020. IL-2 at approximately 10 IU/ml and peptides at around 10 ug/ml were added to cultured PBMC, around 2 million per well. Trimming took off 1 base at V and 6 bases at J, with 8 bases between the two ends. CDR1 and CDR2 from the germline V gene are SGHRS and YFSETQ. There are 14 residues in the CDR3.

This sequence was found in a human donor who had a prior SARS-CoV-2 infection. Source: CD4+ T cells from PBMCs cultured with a peptide pool, taken before COVID-19 vaccination. The chain recombines TRBV5-1 with TRBJ1-6; D is unclear. In nucleotides, the CDR3 is TGCGCCAGCAGCTTGCCCAACAGTAATTCACCCCTCCACTTT. This sequence encodes CASSLPNSNSPLHF.